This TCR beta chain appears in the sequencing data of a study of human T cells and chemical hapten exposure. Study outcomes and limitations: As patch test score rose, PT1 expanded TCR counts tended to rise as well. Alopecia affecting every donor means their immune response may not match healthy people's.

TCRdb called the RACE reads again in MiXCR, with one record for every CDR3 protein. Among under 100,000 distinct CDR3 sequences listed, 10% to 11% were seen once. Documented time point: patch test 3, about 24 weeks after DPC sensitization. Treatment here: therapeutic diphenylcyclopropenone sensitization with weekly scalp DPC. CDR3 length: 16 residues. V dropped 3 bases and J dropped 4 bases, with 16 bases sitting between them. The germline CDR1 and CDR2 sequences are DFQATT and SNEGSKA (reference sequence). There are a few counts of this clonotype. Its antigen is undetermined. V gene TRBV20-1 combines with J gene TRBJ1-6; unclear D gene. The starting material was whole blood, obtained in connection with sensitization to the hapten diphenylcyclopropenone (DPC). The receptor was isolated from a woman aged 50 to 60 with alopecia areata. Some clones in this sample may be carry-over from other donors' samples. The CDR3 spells CSARIAGRFYNSPLHF. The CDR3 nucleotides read TGCAGTGCTAGGATCGCAGGACGGTTTTATAATTCACCCCTCCACTTT.